The TCR beta chain under discussion was sequenced for a study of STAT3 mutations in large granular lymphocyte leukemia. On this clone itself: Its antigen is still unknown.

Germline CDR1 is KGHSH and CDR2 is LQKENI. CDR3 length: 16 residues. V lost 3 bases and J lost 7; bases outside the gene matches: 8. Points from the study as a whole: Treatment regimens differed across patients between samplings. Every T-LGLL patient had at least one immunodominant TCRbeta clonotype.

The assay was immunoSEQ multiplex PCR, and TCRdb's table has in-frame clones only and misses some. The table shows around 30,000 clones, with about 86% occurring only once. V is TRBV18 and J is TRBJ2-2; 10 bases agree with TRBD2. Sequenced sample: peripheral blood mononuclear cells. The TCR sequence derives from a man in his fifties or sixties with T-cell large granular lymphocyte leukemia. Some clones in this sample may be carry-over from other donors' samples. This chain's CDR3 is CASSPLPSGRGGELFF. As DNA, the CDR3 is TGTGCCAGCTCACCGTTGCCTAGCGGGAGAGGCGGGGAGCTGTTTTTT.